The 27 T cell receptor beta chains below all came from one sample that was sequenced in a study of T-cell reconstitution after alpha-beta-depleted transplantation in children. The authors prepared the TCRbeta library with unique molecular identifiers. TCRdb reprocessed the PCR reads with MiXCR, giving one entry per CDR3 protein. Of nearly 200,000 distinct CDR3 sequences in the sample, 5% to 6.5% were seen once. Sequenced material: PBMCs, taken before TCRalphabeta/CD19-depleted stem cell transplant. These receptors came from a girl under three years old with combined immunodeficiency, due to receive a stem cell transplant.

This clonotype was recorded at least ten times. The V call is TRBV20-1, the J call TRBJ2-4; perhaps TRBD2 as D (5 bases). V lost 1 base and J 0 bases, leaving 22 bases between the germline ends. Germline-derived CDR1 and CDR2 are DFQATT and SNEGSKA (reference sequence). The CDR3 totals 19 residues. Written as DNA, the CDR3 is TGCAGTGCTAGAGGCCCTCGGGGTCGGACCCTTCTAGCCAAAAACATTCAGTACTTC. Its protein is CSARGPRGRTLLAKNIQYF.

This clonotype occurred a few times. The rearrangement links TRBV27 to TRBJ2-3; 7 nucleotides line up with TRBD2. Unmatched junction bases numbered 9, after V lost 1 base and J lost 11 bases. The CDR3 has 14 residues. Germline loops: CDR1 MNHEY, CDR2 SMNVEV (reference sequence). The CDR3 bases are TGTGCCAGCAGTTTATTCGGGCGAGGCGGGGGGCAGTATTTT. This encodes CASSLFGRGGGQYF.

This clonotype has a count of ten or more. The chain recombines TRBV6-2 or TRBV6-3 with TRBJ2-7; TRBD2 matches 9 bases. CDR3 size: 14 residues. V shed 4 bases and J 2 bases; nucleotides not matched to a gene: 3. The germline V gene has CDR1 MNHEY and CDR2 SVGEGT. The DNA of the CDR3 is TGTGCCAGCAGTTTGACTAGCGGACCCTACGAGCAGTACTTC. Encoded protein: CASSLTSGPYEQYF.

This clonotype was found many times. The chain couples TRBV4-2 to TRBJ1-1; D gene ambiguous. This CDR3 is 14 amino acids long. The V gene lost 1 base and the J gene lost 6 bases, with 12 bases spanning the gap. From germline, CDR1 is LGHNA and CDR2 YNFKEQ. The CDR3 DNA reads TGTGCCAGCAGCCAAGGACCCCCAGGCGCTGAAGCTTTCTTT. Amino acids: CASSQGPPGAEAFF.

This clonotype was seen many times. CDR3 DNA sequence: TGTGCCAGCAGCTTACGGGTAGCGGGAGGGCCCAACTACGAGCAGTACTTC. This codes for CASSLRVAGGPNYEQYF. V is TRBV11-1 and J is TRBJ2-7; 11 bases are shared with TRBD2. Trimming took 2 bases from V and 3 from J; bases not matched to a gene: 9. The germline CDR1 and CDR2 sequences are SGHAT and FQDESV (reference sequence). This CDR3 region has 17 residues.

This clonotype was seen a single time. An end of the junction does not agree with germline; a read error may underlie this. The gene calls are TRBV5-5 and TRBJ2-7; the D call may be TRBD1 or TRBD2 (5 bases each). This CDR3 has 13 residues. Germline V CDR1 and CDR2: SGHKS, YYEKEE (reference sequence). CDR3 bases: TGTGCCATCAGCCCGGGGCCCTCCTACGAGCAGTACTTC. Its protein product is CAISPGPSYEQYF.

This clonotype was recorded a few times. The rearrangement links TRBV20-1 to TRBJ1-2; the D gene is possibly TRBD1 (5 bases). CDR1 and CDR2 from the germline V gene are DFQATT and SNEGSKA (reference sequence). The CDR3 extends over 14 amino acids. Trimming took 3 bases from V and 5 from J, leaving 16 bases between them. The CDR3, as DNA: TGCAGTGCTAGGGTGTCGACAGAGCCTTATGGCTACACCTTC. It translates to CSARVSTEPYGYTF.

This clonotype showed up many times. The V gene is TRBV28, the J gene TRBJ2-7; D ambiguous. The CDR3 length is 17 residues. V was trimmed by 5 bases and J by 0 bases, leaving 20 bases between them. Germline lookup yields CDR1 MDHEN and CDR2 SYDVKM. CDR3 nucleotide sequence: TGTGCCAGCAGTGCCCTTCCTCAGGCCATAACCTCCTACGAGCAGTACTTC. This gives the protein CASSALPQAITSYEQYF.

This clonotype was seen many times. V is TRBV12-3 or TRBV12-4 and J is TRBJ2-5; unclear D gene. V was shortened by 5 bases and J by 7 bases, with 14 bases between the two germline ends. The CDR3 totals 13 residues. CDR3 DNA sequence: TGTGCCAGCAGTAGGGCCCAAACGGGGACCCAGTACTTC. This codes for CASSRAQTGTQYF.

In this sample, this clonotype turned up many times. V gene TRBV6-2 or TRBV6-3 combines with J gene TRBJ2-5; D unclear. The V end lost 8 bases, the J end lost 5 bases, and 6 bases lay between the germline ends. The CDR3 has 10 residues. Germline-derived CDR1 and CDR2 are MNHEY and SVGEGT. The CDR3 region has the DNA TGTGCCAGCCCAATGGAGACCCAGTACTTC. Translated, it gives CASPMETQYF.

The chain is built from TRBV7-8 and TRBJ2-1; the D gene could be TRBD1 or TRBD2 (5 bases each). Germline V CDR1 and CDR2: SGHVS, FQNEAQ. The V gene lost 5 bases and the J gene lost 8 bases, with 13 bases spanning the gap. This CDR3 is 13 amino acids long. The CDR3 DNA is TGTGCCAGCAGCCCGGGGCTCTTGGATGAGCAGTTCTTC. This encodes CASSPGLLDEQFF.

This clonotype was counted ten times or more. This rearrangement joins TRBV4-2 to TRBJ2-5, with 15 bases fitting TRBD2. Germline CDR1 reads LGHNA; CDR2 reads YNFKEQ. The ends lost 4 bases at V and 4 bases at J; junction bases unmatched: 7. This CDR3 has 17 amino acids. For the CDR3, the DNA is TGTGCCAGCAGCCCTTGGACTAGCGGGGGGGATACAGAGACCCAGTACTTC. Encoded protein: CASSPWTSGGDTETQYF.

This clonotype has a count of ten or more. The chain uses TRBV13 and TRBJ2-2; tentatively, D is TRBD1 (6 bases). The CDR3 runs 17 residues. In germline, CDR1 is PRHDT, CDR2 FYEKMQ (reference sequence). V was trimmed by 5 bases and J by 3 bases, leaving 19 bases between them. CDR3 amino acids: CASSHWGQTSDTGELFF. The CDR3 bases are TGTGCCAGCAGCCACTGGGGGCAAACCTCGGACACCGGGGAGCTGTTTTTT.

This clonotype was recorded many times. The chain uses TRBV11-1 and TRBJ2-1; D not resolved. The germline V gene has CDR1 SGHAT and CDR2 FQDESV (reference sequence). The CDR3 covers 14 residues. Trimming cost V 4 bases and J 8 bases, with 15 bases left between them. The chain's CDR3 is CASSWGSSVYEQFF. The DNA of the CDR3 is TGTGCCAGCAGCTGGGGTAGCTCTGTGTATGAGCAGTTCTTC.

This clonotype was detected many times. The chain uses TRBV7-9 and TRBJ1-1; TRBD1 matches 9 bases. J lost 1 base, V lost 5 bases, and 5 bases had no gene match. From germline, CDR1 is SEHNR and CDR2 FQNEAQ (reference sequence). The CDR3 loop spans 15 amino acids. CDR3 DNA: TGTGCCAGCAGCCACCGGGACAGGGCGAACACTGAAGCTTTCTTT. Residues: CASSHRDRANTEAFF.

This clonotype has ten or more counts. The chain combines TRBV12-3 or TRBV12-4 with TRBJ2-1; the D gene is possibly TRBD2 (5 bases). The CDR3 is 15 amino acids. Deletions cut 6 bases from V and 7 bases from J, with 19 bases between. CDR3 nucleotide sequence: TGTGCCAGCAGCCGTTCAGTCGGACTCGGGAATGAGCAGTTCTTC. Protein product: CASSRSVGLGNEQFF.

This clonotype was detected only a few times. V usage is TRBV6-1 and J usage is TRBJ2-1, with D uncertain. The CDR3 loop spans 14 amino acids. With 5 bases removed from V and 4 bases from J, the gap between germline ends came to 12 bases. From germline, CDR1 is MNHNS and CDR2 SASEGT. The CDR3 reads CASSQVRAYNEQFF. As DNA, the CDR3 is TGTGCCAGCAGTCAAGTGCGAGCGTACAATGAGCAGTTCTTC.

This clonotype appeared many times. This chain connects TRBV6-5 to TRBJ2-5, with 10 bases matching TRBD2. Trimming cost V 2 bases and J 5 bases; bases outside gene matches: 11. This CDR3 spans 17 amino acids. CDR1 and CDR2 from the germline V gene are MNHEY and SVGAGI. Here the CDR3 DNA reads TGTGCCAGCAGTTACAGGGCTAGCGGGAGCTGGATCGAGACCCAGTACTTC. Its protein is CASSYRASGSWIETQYF.

This clonotype has ten or more counts. V usage is TRBV5-1 and J usage is TRBJ1-2, with 9 bases identical to TRBD1. V dropped 4 bases and J dropped 4; count of bases not matched to a gene: 11. This CDR3 has 16 amino acids. Germline values: CDR1 SGHRS, CDR2 YFSETQ. CDR3 residues: CASSQTTTGGSYGYTF. The CDR3 nucleotides are TGCGCCAGCAGCCAAACGACCACAGGGGGCAGCTATGGCTACACCTTC.

This clonotype was counted only a few times. The chain joins TRBV20-1 to TRBJ2-1; D gene ambiguous. This CDR3 has 15 amino acids. The V and J ends lost 3 bases and 2 bases respectively, with 14 bases between them. Germline lookup yields CDR1 DFQATT and CDR2 SNEGSKA (reference sequence). As DNA, the CDR3 is TGCAGTGCTAGTGGTCGACCTGCCGCCTACAATGAGCAGTTCTTC. Translating it yields CSASGRPAAYNEQFF.

This clonotype was counted ten times or more. The chain uses TRBV20-1 and TRBJ1-1; no clear D. The CDR3 loop spans 12 amino acids. V was cut by 3 bases and J by 1 base, with 6 bases left in between. CDR1 and CDR2 (germline): DFQATT, SNEGSKA (reference sequence). The CDR3 coding sequence is TGCAGTGCTAGGAAGGGGAACACTGAAGCTTTCTTT. It is translated as CSARKGNTEAFF.

This clonotype was observed at least ten times. CDR3 nucleotides: TGTGCCAGCAGCTTGGACCAGGGAGCCAATTCACCCCTCCACTTT. Translating gives CASSLDQGANSPLHF. The genes are TRBV5-6 and TRBJ1-6; D is possibly TRBD1 (5 bases). There are 15 residues in the CDR3. V lost 0 bases to trimming and J lost 7 bases, with 11 bases between them. The germline V gene has CDR1 SGHDT and CDR2 YYEEEE.

This clonotype was detected ten times or more. The rearrangement joins TRBV21-1 to TRBJ2-7; TRBD1 reflects the table's D call only, with no check against the DNA. TRBV21-1 is tagged as a pseudogene. The CDR3 is 15 amino acids. The CDR3 here is CASSRGTDEPYEQYF. Written as DNA, the CDR3 is TGTGCCAGCAGCCGGGGGACAGACGAACCCTACGAGCAGTACTTC.

This clonotype has at least ten counts. This chain connects TRBV4-1 to TRBJ2-3; D is undetermined. V was cut by 4 bases and J by 1 base, with 18 bases left in between. Germline V gives CDR1 MGHRA, CDR2 YSYEKL. CDR3 length: 17 amino acids. The CDR3 bases are TGCGCCAGCAGCCTATACGATCTCCCTTCTGGCACAGATACGCAGTATTTT. Translated, it gives CASSLYDLPSGTDTQYF.

The sample holds a few counts of this clonotype. The J gene is TRBJ2-2, the V gene TRBV7-6; a possible D gene is TRBD1 (6 bases). The CDR3 covers 16 residues. The germline CDR1 and CDR2 sequences are SGHVS and FNYEAQ. The V end was cut by 2 bases, the J end by 7 bases, with 17 bases between. CDR3 in amino acids: CASSLKAQGSFGELFF. The CDR3 DNA follows: TGTGCCAGCAGCTTAAAGGCACAGGGATCTTTCGGGGAGCTGTTTTTT.

This clonotype came up many times. The chain employs TRBV2 and TRBJ2-3; no definite D call. The CDR3 has 14 amino acids. The ends were cut back, 7 bases at V and 2 bases at J, with 13 bases in the middle. Germline V gene lookup returns CDR1 SNHLY and CDR2 FYNNEI. CDR3 amino acids: CASTLTRDTDTQYF. CDR3 in DNA: TGTGCCAGCACGTTGACTCGTGACACAGATACGCAGTATTTT.

Ten or more counts support this clonotype. The chain employs TRBV7-9 and TRBJ1-1; unclear D gene. CDR1 and CDR2 from the germline V gene are SEHNR and FQNEAQ (reference sequence). Trimming removed 2 bases at V and 6 bases at J, with 7 bases between. This CDR3 has 12 residues. The CDR3 loop reads CASSLPLPEAFF. DNA for the CDR3: TGTGCCAGCAGCTTACCCTTACCTGAAGCTTTCTTT.